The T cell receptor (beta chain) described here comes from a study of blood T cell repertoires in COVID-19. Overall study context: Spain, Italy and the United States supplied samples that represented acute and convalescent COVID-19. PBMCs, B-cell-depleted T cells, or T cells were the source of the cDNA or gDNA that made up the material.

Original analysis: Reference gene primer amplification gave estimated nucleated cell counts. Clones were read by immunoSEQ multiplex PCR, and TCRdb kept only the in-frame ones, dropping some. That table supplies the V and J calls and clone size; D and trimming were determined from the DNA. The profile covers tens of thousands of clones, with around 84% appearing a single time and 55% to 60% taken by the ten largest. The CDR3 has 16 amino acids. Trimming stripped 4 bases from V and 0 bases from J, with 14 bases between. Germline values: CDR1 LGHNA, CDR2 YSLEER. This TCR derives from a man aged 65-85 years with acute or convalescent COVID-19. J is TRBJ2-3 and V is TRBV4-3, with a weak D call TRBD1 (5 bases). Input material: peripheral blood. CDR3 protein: CASSPLADTSTDTQYF. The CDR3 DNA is TGCGCCAGCAGCCCCCTGGCGGACACTAGCACAGATACGCAGTATTTT.